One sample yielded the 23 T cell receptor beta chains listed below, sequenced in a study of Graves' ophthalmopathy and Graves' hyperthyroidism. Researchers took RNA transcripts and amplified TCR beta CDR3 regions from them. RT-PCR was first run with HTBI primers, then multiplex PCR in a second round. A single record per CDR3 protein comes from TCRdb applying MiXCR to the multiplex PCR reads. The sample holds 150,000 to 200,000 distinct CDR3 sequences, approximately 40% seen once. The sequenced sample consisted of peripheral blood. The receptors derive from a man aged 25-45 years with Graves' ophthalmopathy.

The CDR3 here is CASSPFGSGLAKQETQYF. DNA of the CDR3: TGTGCCAGCAGCCCGTTTGGTAGCGGACTAGCCAAGCAAGAGACCCAGTACTTC. The J gene is TRBJ2-5, the V gene TRBV11-2; 8 bases line up with TRBD2. Per germline, CDR1 SGHAT and CDR2 FQNNGV. Trimming cost V 5 bases and J 2 bases; bases outside gene matches: 16. The CDR3 is made up of 18 amino acids.

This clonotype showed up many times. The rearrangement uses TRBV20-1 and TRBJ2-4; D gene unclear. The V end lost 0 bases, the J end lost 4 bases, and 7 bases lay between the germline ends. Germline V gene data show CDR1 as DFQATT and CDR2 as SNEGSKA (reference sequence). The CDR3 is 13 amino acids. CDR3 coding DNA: TGCAGTGCTAGAGATCCCAGGAAAAACATTCAGTACTTC. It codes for CSARDPRKNIQYF.

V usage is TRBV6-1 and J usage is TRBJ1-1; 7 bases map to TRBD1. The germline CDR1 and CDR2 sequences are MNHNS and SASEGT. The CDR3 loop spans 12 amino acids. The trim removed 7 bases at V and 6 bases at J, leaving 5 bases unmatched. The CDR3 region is CASTRQGPEAFF. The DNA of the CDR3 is TGTGCCAGCACAAGACAGGGCCCTGAAGCTTTCTTT.

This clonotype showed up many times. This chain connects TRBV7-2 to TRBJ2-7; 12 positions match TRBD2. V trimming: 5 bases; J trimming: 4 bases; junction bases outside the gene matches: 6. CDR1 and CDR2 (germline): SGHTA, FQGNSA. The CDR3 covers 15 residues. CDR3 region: CASSPRTSGMYEQYF. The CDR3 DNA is TGTGCCAGCAGCCCCCGGACTAGCGGGATGTACGAGCAGTACTTC.

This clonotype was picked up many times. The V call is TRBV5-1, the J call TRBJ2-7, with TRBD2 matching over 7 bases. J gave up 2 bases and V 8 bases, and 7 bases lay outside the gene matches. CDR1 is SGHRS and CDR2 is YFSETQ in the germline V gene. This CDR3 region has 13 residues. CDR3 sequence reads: CASRLAGPYEQYF. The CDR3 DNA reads TGCGCCAGTCGACTAGCCGGGCCCTACGAGCAGTACTTC.

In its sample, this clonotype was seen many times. DNA for the CDR3: TGCAGTCCAAGGGGACAGGGTGACGAGCAGTACTTC. Translating it yields CSPRGQGDEQYF. The chain links TRBV20-1 to TRBJ2-7; 9 bases are shared with TRBD1. This CDR3 has 12 amino acids. Germline CDR1 and CDR2: DFQATT and SNEGSKA (reference sequence). V was pared by 8 bases and J by 5 bases, with 7 bases of the junction left unmatched.

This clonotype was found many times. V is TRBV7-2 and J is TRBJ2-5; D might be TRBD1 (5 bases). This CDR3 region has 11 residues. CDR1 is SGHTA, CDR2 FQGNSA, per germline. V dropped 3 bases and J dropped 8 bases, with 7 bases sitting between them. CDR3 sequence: CASSFQGTQYF. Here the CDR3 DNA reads TGTGCCAGCAGCTTCCAGGGTACCCAGTACTTC.

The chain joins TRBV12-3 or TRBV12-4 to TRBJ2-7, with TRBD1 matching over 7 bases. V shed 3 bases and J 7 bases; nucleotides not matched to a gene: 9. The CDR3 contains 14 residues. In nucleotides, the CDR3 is TGTGCCAGCAGTTTTGACAGGGACGTCGGGGAGCAGTACTTC. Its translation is CASSFDRDVGEQYF.

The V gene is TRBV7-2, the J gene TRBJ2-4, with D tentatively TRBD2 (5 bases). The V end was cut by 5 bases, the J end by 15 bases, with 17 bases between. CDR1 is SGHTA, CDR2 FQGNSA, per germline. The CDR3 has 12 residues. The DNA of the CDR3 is TGTGCCAGCAGCCCCAGCGGTACCTGGAGGTACTTC. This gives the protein CASSPSGTWRYF.

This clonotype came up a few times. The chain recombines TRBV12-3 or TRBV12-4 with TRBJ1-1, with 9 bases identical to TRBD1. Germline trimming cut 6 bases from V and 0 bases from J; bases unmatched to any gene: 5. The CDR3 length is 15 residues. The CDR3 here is CASRRRTGVNTEAFF. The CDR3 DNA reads TGTGCCAGCAGGCGTCGGACAGGGGTGAACACTGAAGCTTTCTTT.

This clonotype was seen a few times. The CDR3 DNA follows: TGTGCCAGCAGTACCGCTGGGTCCATCGACGAGCAGTACTTC. This translates into CASSTAGSIDEQYF. The genes are TRBV12-3 or TRBV12-4 and TRBJ2-7; D gene uncertain. The V gene lost 5 bases and the J gene lost 5 bases, with 16 bases spanning the gap. The CDR3 extends over 14 amino acids.

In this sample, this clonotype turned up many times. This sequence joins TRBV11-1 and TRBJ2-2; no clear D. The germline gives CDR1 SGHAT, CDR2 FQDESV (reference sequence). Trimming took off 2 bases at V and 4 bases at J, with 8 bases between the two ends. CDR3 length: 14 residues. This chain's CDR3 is CASSLPQSTGELFF. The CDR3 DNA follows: TGTGCCAGCAGCTTACCCCAGTCCACCGGGGAGCTGTTTTTT.

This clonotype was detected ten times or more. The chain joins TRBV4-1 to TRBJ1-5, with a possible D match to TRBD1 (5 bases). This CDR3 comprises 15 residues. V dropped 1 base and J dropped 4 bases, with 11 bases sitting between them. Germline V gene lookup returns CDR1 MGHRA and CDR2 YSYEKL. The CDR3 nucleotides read TGCGCCAGCAGCCAAGTTGGGGCCAGAAATCAGCCCCAGCATTTT. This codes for CASSQVGARNQPQHF.

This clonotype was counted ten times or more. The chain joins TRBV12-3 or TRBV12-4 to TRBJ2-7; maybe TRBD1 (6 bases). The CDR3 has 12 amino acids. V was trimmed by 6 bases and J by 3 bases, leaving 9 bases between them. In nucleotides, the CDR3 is TGTGCCAGCAGCCGGGACAACTACGAGCAGTACTTC. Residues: CASSRDNYEQYF.

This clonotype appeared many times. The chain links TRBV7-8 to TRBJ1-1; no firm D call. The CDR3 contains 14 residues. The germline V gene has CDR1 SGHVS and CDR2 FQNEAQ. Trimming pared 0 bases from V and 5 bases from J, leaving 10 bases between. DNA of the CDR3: TGTGCCAGCAGCTTAGCGTATAAGAGGACTGAAGCTTTCTTT. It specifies CASSLAYKRTEAFF.

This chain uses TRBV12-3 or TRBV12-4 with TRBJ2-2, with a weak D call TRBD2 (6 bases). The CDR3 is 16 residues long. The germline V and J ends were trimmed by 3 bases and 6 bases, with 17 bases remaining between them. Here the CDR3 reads CASSLNRLPGAGELFF. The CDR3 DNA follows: TGTGCCAGCAGTTTGAACAGACTACCGGGGGCCGGGGAGCTGTTTTTT.

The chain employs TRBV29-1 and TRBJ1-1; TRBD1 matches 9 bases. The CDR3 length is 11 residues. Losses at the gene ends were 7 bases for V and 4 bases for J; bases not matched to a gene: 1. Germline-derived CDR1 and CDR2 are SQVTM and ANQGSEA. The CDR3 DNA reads TGCAGCGCGGGACAGGGCACTGAAGCTTTCTTT. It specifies CSAGQGTEAFF.

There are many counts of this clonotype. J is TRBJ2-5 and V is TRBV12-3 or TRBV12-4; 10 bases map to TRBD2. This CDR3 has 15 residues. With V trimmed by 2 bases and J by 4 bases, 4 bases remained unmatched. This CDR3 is CASSLPGTSVETQYF. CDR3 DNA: TGTGCCAGCAGTTTACCCGGGACTAGCGTAGAGACCCAGTACTTC.

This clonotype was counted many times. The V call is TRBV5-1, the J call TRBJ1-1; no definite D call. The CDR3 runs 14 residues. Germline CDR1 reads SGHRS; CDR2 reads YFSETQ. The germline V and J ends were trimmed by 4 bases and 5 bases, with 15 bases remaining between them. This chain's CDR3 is CASSVRDSSTEAFF. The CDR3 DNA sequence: TGCGCCAGCAGCGTGAGGGATAGCAGTACTGAAGCTTTCTTT.

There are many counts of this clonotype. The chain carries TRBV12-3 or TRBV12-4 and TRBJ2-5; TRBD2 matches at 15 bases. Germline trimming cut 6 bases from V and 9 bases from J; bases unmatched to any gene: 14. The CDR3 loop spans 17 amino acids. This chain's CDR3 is CASRPRTSGRALEAQYF. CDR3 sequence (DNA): TGTGCCAGCAGACCAAGGACTAGCGGGAGGGCATTGGAGGCCCAGTACTTC.

The CDR3 here is CASSLFTGTGSYEQYF. DNA for the CDR3: TGTGCCAGCAGTTTATTCACCGGGACAGGTTCCTACGAGCAGTACTTC. The chain is built from TRBV27 and TRBJ2-7; 8 bases match TRBD1. Trimming cost V 1 base and J 1 base; bases outside gene matches: 6. The CDR3 has 16 residues. Looked up from germline, CDR1 is MNHEY and CDR2 is SMNVEV (reference sequence).

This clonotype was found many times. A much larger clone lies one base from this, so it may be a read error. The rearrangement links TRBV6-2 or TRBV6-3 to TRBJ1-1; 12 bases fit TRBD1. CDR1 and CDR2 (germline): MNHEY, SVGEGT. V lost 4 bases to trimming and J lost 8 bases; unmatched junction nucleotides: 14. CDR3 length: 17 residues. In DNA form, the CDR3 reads TGTGCCAGCAGTTCCCCCACCGGGACAGGGGGCGCGAAGGAAGCTTTCTTT. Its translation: CASSSPTGTGGAKEAFF.

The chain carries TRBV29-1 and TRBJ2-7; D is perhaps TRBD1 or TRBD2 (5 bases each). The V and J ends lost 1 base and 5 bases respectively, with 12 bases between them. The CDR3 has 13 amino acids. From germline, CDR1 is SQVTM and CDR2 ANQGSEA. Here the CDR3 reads CSVEVTGLDEQYF. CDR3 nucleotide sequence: TGCAGCGTTGAAGTTACGGGGCTTGACGAGCAGTACTTC.